This is a list of T cell receptor beta chains from one sample in a study of blood T cell repertoires in COVID-19. The method was immunoSEQ multiplex PCR; TCRdb's version includes in-frame clones alone and lacks a portion of them. The sample holds around 280,000 clones; around four fifths are singletons and the top ten take 4.1%. The sample comprised peripheral blood. These receptors all stem from a woman aged 50 to 60 with active or convalescent COVID-19. The CDR3 runs from the conserved cysteine through the conserved F or W. Fields, in order: J gene, clone size, V gene, D gene, CDR3 protein, CDR3 DNA. D genes are given only for firm matches. Not every row has a clone size; where given, it reads once, few, many or a size class.

j_gene: TRBJ1-2; abundance: -; v_gene: TRBV29-1; d_gene: -; CDR3aa: CSVEGAWPSPDYGYTF; CDR3nt: TGCAGCGTTGAGGGGGCTTGGCCCTCTCCAGACTATGGCTACACCTTC
j_gene: TRBJ2-2; abundance: -; v_gene: TRBV29-1; d_gene: TRBD2; CDR3aa: CSGRQGAGGGDTGELFF; CDR3nt: TGCAGCGGCAGACAAGGAGCGGGGGGAGGTGACACCGGGGAGCTGTTTTTT
j_gene: TRBJ1-2; abundance: -; v_gene: TRBV5-6; d_gene: TRBD1; CDR3aa: CASSEPGQYYGYTF; CDR3nt: TGTGCCAGCAGCGAACCGGGACAGTACTATGGCTACACCTTC
j_gene: TRBJ1-2; abundance: -; v_gene: TRBV18; d_gene: TRBD1; CDR3aa: CASSPTGTNYGYTF; CDR3nt: TGTGCCAGCTCACCGACAGGGACTAACTATGGCTACACCTTC
j_gene: TRBJ1-2; abundance: -; v_gene: TRBV2; d_gene: -; CDR3aa: CASSQTWATGKQANYGYTF; CDR3nt: TGTGCCAGCAGTCAAACCTGGGCCACAGGGAAACAGGCTAACTATGGCTACACCTTC
j_gene: TRBJ1-2; abundance: -; v_gene: TRBV6-5; d_gene: -; CDR3aa: CASTERGGRSYGYTF; CDR3nt: TGTGCCAGCACCGAAAGGGGGGGCCGCAGCTATGGCTACACCTTC
j_gene: TRBJ2-1; abundance: once; v_gene: TRBV12-1; d_gene: -; CDR3aa: CASSLPIPRTSGSGEQFF; CDR3nt: TGTGCCAGCAGCTTACCGATCCCCCGGACTAGCGGGAGCGGTGAGCAGTTCTTC
j_gene: TRBJ2-1; abundance: -; v_gene: TRBV6-5; d_gene: -; CDR3aa: CASSYSSGSSYNEQFF; CDR3nt: TGTGCCAGCAGTTACTCGAGCGGCAGCTCCTACAATGAGCAGTTCTTC
j_gene: TRBJ2-1; abundance: few; v_gene: TRBV10-3; d_gene: TRBD1; CDR3aa: CAARQGQYNEQFF; CDR3nt: TGTGCCGCCAGACAGGGTCAATACAATGAGCAGTTCTTC
j_gene: TRBJ2-7; abundance: -; v_gene: TRBV14; d_gene: -; CDR3aa: CASSQEGRGLLRYEQYF; CDR3nt: TGTGCCAGCAGCCAAGAAGGCCGAGGGCTTTTACGCTACGAGCAGTACTTC
j_gene: TRBJ2-4; abundance: -; v_gene: TRBV6-5; d_gene: -; CDR3aa: CASSLGGSIQYF; CDR3nt: TGTGCCAGCAGTCTAGGGGGTAGCATTCAGTACTTC
j_gene: TRBJ2-1; abundance: -; v_gene: TRBV28; d_gene: TRBD2; CDR3aa: CASSLPHGLAGGATYNEQFF; CDR3nt: TGTGCCAGCAGTTTACCTCATGGACTAGCGGGAGGGGCCACCTACAATGAGCAGTTCTTC
j_gene: TRBJ2-1; abundance: -; v_gene: TRBV5-1; d_gene: TRBD2; CDR3aa: CASSPNLAGGLFF; CDR3nt: TGCGCCAGCAGCCCAAACCTAGCGGGAGGGCTATTCTTC
j_gene: TRBJ2-3; abundance: -; v_gene: TRBV19; d_gene: TRBD1; CDR3aa: CASSIGVGGLSLVTDTQYF; CDR3nt: TGTGCCAGTAGTATTGGGGTAGGGGGCCTCTCCTTAGTCACAGATACGCAGTATTTT
j_gene: TRBJ1-5; abundance: once; v_gene: TRBV2; d_gene: -; CDR3aa: CASTPQAGLFRQPQHF; CDR3nt: TGTGCCAGCACTCCGCAGGCAGGGTTATTCCGTCAGCCCCAGCATTTT
j_gene: TRBJ2-2; abundance: -; v_gene: TRBV24-1; d_gene: -; CDR3aa: CAAEETGPPNTGELFF; CDR3nt: TGTGCCGCCGAAGAGACAGGACCTCCGAACACCGGGGAGCTGTTTTTT
j_gene: TRBJ1-1; abundance: -; v_gene: TRBV5-4; d_gene: -; CDR3aa: CASSLEVDTEAFF; CDR3nt: TGTGCCAGCAGCTTAGAGGTGGACACTGAAGCTTTCTTT
j_gene: TRBJ2-1; abundance: -; v_gene: TRBV7-2; d_gene: TRBD2; CDR3aa: CASRLAGVYNEQFF; CDR3nt: TGTGCCAGCAGACTAGCGGGAGTCTACAATGAGCAGTTCTTC
j_gene: TRBJ1-2; abundance: once; v_gene: TRBV9; d_gene: TRBD1; CDR3aa: CASSARMGQGEDGYTF; CDR3nt: TGTGCCAGCAGCGCCCGAATGGGACAGGGAGAAGATGGCTACACCTTC
j_gene: TRBJ1-2; abundance: -; v_gene: TRBV5-6; d_gene: -; CDR3aa: CASSLRQYGYTF; CDR3nt: TGTGCCAGCAGCTTGAGACAGTATGGCTACACCTTC
j_gene: TRBJ1-2; abundance: once; v_gene: TRBV20-1; d_gene: -; CDR3aa: CSARRQDGYTF; CDR3nt: TGCAGTGCTAGAAGACAGGATGGCTACACCTTC
j_gene: TRBJ1-1; abundance: -; v_gene: TRBV7-9; d_gene: -; CDR3aa: CASSSLPPHPFF; CDR3nt: TGTGCCAGCAGCTCCCTCCCCCCACATCCTTTCTTT
j_gene: TRBJ1-2; abundance: -; v_gene: TRBV7-9; d_gene: TRBD1; CDR3aa: CASSLFVRGSYGYTF; CDR3nt: TGTGCCAGCAGCTTATTCGTCAGGGGGTCCTATGGCTACACCTTC
j_gene: TRBJ1-6; abundance: -; v_gene: TRBV14; d_gene: -; CDR3aa: CASRTLITGSPLHF; CDR3nt: TGTGCCAGCAGGACTCTGATTACAGGTTCACCCCTCCACTTT
j_gene: TRBJ2-2; abundance: -; v_gene: TRBV5-4; d_gene: TRBD2; CDR3aa: CASSTGLAGGPITGELFF; CDR3nt: TGTGCCAGCAGCACGGGACTAGCGGGAGGGCCAATCACCGGGGAGCTGTTTTTT
j_gene: TRBJ2-7; abundance: -; v_gene: TRBV2; d_gene: TRBD2; CDR3aa: CASSRLAEAYEQYF; CDR3nt: TGTGCCAGCAGTCGACTAGCGGAAGCGTACGAGCAGTACTTC
j_gene: TRBJ2-1; abundance: -; v_gene: TRBV6-1; d_gene: TRBD2; CDR3aa: CASSERGAGDEQFF; CDR3nt: TGTGCCAGCAGTGAGCGGGGGGCCGGGGATGAGCAGTTCTTC
j_gene: TRBJ1-2; abundance: -; v_gene: TRBV11-2; d_gene: -; CDR3aa: CASSLAPGTSLTVGYGYTF; CDR3nt: TGTGCCAGCAGCTTAGCCCCCGGGACAAGCTTAACAGTGGGGTATGGCTACACCTTC
j_gene: TRBJ2-1; abundance: -; v_gene: TRBV7-6; d_gene: TRBD2; CDR3aa: CASSLGAGGFLGDEQFF; CDR3nt: TGTGCCAGCAGCTTAGGAGCGGGAGGGTTTCTCGGCGATGAGCAGTTCTTC